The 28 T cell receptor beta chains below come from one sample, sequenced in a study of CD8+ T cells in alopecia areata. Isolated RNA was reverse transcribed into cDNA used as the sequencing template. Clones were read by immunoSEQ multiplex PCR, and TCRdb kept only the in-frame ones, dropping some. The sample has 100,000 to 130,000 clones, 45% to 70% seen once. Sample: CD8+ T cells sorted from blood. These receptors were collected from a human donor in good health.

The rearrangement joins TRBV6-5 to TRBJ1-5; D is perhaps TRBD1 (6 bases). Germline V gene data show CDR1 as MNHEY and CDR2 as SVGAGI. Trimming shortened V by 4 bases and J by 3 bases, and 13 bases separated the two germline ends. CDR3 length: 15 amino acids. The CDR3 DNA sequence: TGTGCCAGCAGTTTCCGACAGGACTCCAATCAGCCCCAGCATTTT. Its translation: CASSFRQDSNQPQHF.

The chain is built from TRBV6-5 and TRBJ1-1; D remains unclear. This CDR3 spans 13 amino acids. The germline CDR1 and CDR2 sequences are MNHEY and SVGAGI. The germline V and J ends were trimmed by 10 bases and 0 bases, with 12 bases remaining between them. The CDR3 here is CATQWTVNTEAFF. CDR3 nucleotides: TGTGCCACCCAATGGACCGTGAACACTGAAGCTTTCTTT.

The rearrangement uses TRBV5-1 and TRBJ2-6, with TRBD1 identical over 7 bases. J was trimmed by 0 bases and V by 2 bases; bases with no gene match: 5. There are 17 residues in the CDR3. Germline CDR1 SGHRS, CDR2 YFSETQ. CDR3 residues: CASSFPGTASGANVLTF. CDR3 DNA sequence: TGCGCCAGCAGCTTTCCCGGGACAGCCTCTGGGGCCAACGTCCTGACTTTC.

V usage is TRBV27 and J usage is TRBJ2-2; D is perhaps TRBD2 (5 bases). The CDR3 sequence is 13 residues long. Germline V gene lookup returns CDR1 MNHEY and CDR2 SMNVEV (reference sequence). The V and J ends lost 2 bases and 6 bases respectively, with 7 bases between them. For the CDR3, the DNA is TGTGCCAGCAGTTTAGGAGGCGCCGGGGAGCTGTTTTTT. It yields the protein CASSLGGAGELFF.

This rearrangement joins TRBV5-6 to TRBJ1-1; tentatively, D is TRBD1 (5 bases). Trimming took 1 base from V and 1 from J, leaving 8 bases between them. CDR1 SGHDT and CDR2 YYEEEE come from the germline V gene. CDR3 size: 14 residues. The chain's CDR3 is CASSLIQGNTEAFF. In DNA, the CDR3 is TGTGCCAGCAGCTTGATTCAGGGGAACACTGAAGCTTTCTTT.

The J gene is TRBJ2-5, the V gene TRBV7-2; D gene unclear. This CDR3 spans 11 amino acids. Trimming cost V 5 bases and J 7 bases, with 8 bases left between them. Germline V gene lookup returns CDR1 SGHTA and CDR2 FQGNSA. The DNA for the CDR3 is TGTGCCAGCAGCATACGCGGGACCCAGTACTTC. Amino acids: CASSIRGTQYF.

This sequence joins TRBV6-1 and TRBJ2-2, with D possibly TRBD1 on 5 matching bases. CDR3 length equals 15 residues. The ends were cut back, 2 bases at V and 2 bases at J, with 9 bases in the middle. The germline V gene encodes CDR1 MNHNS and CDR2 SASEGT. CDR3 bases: TGTGCCAGCAGTGAATTGACAGTTAACACCGGGGAGCTGTTTTTT. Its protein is CASSELTVNTGELFF.

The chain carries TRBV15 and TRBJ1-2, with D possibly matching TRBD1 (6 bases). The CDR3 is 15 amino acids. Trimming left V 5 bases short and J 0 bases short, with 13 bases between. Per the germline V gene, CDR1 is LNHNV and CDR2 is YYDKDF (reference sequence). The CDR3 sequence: CATSSAGAANYGYTF. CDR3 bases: TGTGCCACCAGCTCGGCAGGGGCGGCTAACTATGGCTACACCTTC.

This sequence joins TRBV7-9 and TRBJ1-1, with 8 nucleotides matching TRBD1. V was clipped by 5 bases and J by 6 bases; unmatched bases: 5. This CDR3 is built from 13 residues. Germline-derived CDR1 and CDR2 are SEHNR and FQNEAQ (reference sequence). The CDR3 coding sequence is TGTGCCAGCAGCAAGGACAGGGTCCCTGAAGCTTTCTTT. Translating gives CASSKDRVPEAFF.

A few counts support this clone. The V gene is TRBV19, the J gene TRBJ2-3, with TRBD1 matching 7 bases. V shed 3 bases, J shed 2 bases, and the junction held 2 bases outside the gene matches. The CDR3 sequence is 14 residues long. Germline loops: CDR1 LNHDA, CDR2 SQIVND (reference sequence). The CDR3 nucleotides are TGTGCCAGTAGTATCGGGACAGACACAGATACGCAGTATTTT. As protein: CASSIGTDTDTQYF.

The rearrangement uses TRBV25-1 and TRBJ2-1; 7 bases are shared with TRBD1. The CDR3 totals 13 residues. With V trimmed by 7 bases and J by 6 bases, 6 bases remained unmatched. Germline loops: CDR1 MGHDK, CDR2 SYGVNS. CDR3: CASTGQAGNEQFF. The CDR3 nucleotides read TGTGCCAGCACAGGACAGGCCGGCAATGAGCAGTTCTTC.

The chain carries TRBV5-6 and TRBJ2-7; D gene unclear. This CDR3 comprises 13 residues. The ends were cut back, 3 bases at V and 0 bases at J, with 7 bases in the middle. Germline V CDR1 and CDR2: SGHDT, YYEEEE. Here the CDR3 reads CASSSGHSYEQYF. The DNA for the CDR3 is TGTGCCAGCAGCTCGGGTCACTCCTACGAGCAGTACTTC.

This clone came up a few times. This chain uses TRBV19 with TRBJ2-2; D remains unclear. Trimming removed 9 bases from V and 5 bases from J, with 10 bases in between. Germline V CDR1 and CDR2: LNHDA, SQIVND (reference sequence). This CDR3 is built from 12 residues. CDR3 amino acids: CASSILTGELFF. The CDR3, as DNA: TGTGCCAGCTCGATTTTGACCGGGGAGCTGTTTTTT.

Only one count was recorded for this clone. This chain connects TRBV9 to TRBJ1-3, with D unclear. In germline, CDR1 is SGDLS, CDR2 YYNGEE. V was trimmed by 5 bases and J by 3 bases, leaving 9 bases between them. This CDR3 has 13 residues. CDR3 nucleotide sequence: TGTGCCAGCAGTACTGGAGGTGGAAACACCATATATTTT. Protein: CASSTGGGNTIYF.

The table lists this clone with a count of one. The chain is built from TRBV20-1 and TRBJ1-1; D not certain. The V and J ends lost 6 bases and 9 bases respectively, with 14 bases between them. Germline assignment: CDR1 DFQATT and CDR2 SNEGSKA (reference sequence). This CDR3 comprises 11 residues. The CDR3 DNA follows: TGCAGTGCCATTAAGGACCTCCAAGCTTTCTTT. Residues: CSAIKDLQAFF.

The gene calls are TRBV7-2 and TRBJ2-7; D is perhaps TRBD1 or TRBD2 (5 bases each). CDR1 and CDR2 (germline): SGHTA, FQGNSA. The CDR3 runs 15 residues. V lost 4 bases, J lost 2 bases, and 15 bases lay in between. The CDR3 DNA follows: TGTGCCAGCAGCTCCCAGGGCGGGTTCCCCTACGAGCAGTACTTC. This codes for CASSSQGGFPYEQYF.

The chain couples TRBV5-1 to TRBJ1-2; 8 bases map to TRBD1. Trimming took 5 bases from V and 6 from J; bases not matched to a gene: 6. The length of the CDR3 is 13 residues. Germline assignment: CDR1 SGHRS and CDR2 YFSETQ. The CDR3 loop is CASRQMTGDGYTF. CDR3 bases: TGCGCCAGCAGACAGATGACAGGGGATGGCTACACCTTC.

The CDR3 region is CASSPQGGVPTDTQYF. The CDR3 DNA is TGTGCCAGCAGCCCCCAAGGTGGCGTCCCCACAGATACGCAGTATTTT. The chain has TRBV7-2 and TRBJ2-3; D not resolved. Germline CDR1 and CDR2: SGHTA and FQGNSA. V dropped 5 bases and J dropped 2 bases, with 17 bases sitting between them. The CDR3 loop spans 16 amino acids. The whole variable domain, filled in from reference TRBV7-2 and TRBJ2-3, reads GAGVSQSPSNKVTEKGKDVELRCDPISGHTALYWYRQSLGQGLEFLIYFQGNSAPDKSGLPSDRFSAERTGGSVSTLTIQRTQQEDSAVYLCASSPQGGVPTDTQYFGPGTRLTVL.

The CDR3 DNA follows: TGTGCCAGCAGTGATGGAGGATCAAACACCGGGGAGCTGTTTTTT. Amino acids: CASSDGGSNTGELFF. V usage is TRBV25-1 and J usage is TRBJ2-2; TRBD2 might be the D (5 bases). The CDR3 consists of 15 residues. Trimming removed 3 bases at V and 2 bases at J, with 10 bases between. From germline, CDR1 is MGHDK and CDR2 SYGVNS. Together with reference TRBV25-1 and TRBJ2-2, the CDR3 gives the full variable domain: EADIYQTPRYLVIGTGKKITLECSQTMGHDKMYWYQQDPGMELHLIHYSYGVNSTEKGDLSSESTVSRIRTEHFPLTLESARPSHTSQYLCASSDGGSNTGELFFGEGSRLTVL.

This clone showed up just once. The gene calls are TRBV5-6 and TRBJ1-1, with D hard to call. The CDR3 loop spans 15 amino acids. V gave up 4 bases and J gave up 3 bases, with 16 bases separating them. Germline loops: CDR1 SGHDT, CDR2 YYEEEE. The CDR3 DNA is TGTGCCAGCAGCCCCGGGTGGGGTCTAGACACTGAAGCTTTCTTT. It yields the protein CASSPGWGLDTEAFF.

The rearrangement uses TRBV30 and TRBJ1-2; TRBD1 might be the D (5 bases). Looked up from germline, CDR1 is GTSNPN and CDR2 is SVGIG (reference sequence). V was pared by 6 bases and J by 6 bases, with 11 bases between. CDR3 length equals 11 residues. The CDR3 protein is CACQGGNGYTF. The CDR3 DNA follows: TGTGCCTGTCAGGGAGGTAATGGCTACACCTTC. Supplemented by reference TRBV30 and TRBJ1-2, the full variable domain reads SQTIHQWPATLVQPVGSPLSLECTVEGTSNPNLYWYRQAAGRGLQLLFYSVGIGQISSEVPQNLSASRPQDRQFILSSKKLLLSDSGFYLCACQGGNGYTFGSGTRLTVV.

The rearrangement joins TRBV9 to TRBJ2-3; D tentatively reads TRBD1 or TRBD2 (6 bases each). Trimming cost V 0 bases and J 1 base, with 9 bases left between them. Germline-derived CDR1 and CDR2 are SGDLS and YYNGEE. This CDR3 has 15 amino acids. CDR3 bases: TGTGCCAGCAGCGTAGTTGGGGGGCGCACAGATACGCAGTATTTT. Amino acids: CASSVVGGRTDTQYF.

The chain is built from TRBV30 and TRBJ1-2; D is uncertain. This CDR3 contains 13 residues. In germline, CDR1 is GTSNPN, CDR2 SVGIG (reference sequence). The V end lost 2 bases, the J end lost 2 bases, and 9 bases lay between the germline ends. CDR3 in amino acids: CAWSRSTNYGYTF. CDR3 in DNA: TGTGCCTGGAGTCGATCTACAAACTATGGCTACACCTTC.

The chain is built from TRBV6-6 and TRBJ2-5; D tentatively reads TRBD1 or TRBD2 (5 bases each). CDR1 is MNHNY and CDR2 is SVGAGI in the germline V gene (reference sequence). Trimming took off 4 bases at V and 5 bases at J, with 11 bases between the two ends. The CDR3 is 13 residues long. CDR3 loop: CASSLGELETQYF. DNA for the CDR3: TGTGCCAGCAGTTTGGGGGAATTGGAGACCCAGTACTTC.

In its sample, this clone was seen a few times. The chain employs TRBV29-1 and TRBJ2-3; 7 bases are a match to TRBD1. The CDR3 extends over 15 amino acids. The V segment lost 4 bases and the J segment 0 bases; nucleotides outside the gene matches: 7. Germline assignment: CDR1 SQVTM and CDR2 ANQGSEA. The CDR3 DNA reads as TGCAGCGTTGTTTTTGGACAGGCTAGCACAGATACGCAGTATTTT. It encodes CSVVFGQASTDTQYF.

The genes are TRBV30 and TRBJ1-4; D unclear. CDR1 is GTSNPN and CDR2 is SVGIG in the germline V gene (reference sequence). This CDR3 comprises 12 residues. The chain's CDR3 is CASVASQGKLFF. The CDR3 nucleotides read TGTGCATCGGTAGCGTCCCAAGGAAAACTGTTTTTT.

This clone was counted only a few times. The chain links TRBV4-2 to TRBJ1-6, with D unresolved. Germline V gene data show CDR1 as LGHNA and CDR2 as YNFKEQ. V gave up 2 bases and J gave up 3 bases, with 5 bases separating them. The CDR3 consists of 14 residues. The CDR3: CASSQRNYNSPLHF. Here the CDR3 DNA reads TGTGCCAGCAGCCAACGGAACTATAATTCACCCCTCCACTTT.

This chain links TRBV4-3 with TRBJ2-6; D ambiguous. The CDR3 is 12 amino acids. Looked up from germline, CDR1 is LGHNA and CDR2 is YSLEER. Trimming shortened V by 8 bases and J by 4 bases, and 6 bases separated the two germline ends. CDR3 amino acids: CASSPGANVLTF. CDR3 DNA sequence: TGCGCCAGCTCCCCCGGGGCCAACGTCCTGACTTTC.